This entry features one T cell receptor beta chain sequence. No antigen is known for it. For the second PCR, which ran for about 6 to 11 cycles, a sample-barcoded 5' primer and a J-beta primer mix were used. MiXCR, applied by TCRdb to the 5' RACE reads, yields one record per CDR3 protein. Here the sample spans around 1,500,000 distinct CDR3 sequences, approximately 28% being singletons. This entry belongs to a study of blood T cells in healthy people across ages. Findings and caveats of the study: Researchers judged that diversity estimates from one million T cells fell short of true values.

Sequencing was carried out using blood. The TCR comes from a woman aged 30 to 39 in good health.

CDR3 nucleotide sequence: TGTGCCAGCAGTCGGGCCTGGGGAAATTCACCCCTCCACTTT. As protein: CASSRAWGNSPLHF. The chain recombines TRBV12-3 or TRBV12-4 with TRBJ1-6, with D hard to call. The CDR3 runs 14 residues. The V and J ends lost 5 bases and 7 bases respectively, with 12 bases between them.